This T cell receptor beta chain was documented in a study of shared clonotypes between healthy human individuals. Generated by immunoSEQ multiplex PCR, the TCRdb table keeps only in-frame clones and is missing some. The table records about 2.4 million clones, roughly nine tenths of them present only once. The healthy adult donors were HIV-negative and reported no recent acute infections or vaccinations. The sequenced sample was naive CD4+ T cells sorted from blood. Described subset: CD45RA+ positively selected. The TCR was taken from a man younger than 35 in good health.

The DNA of the CDR3 is TGCGCCAGCAGCCAGGGACTAGCGGGAGTAAATGAGCAGTACTTC. Translated, it gives CASSQGLAGVNEQYF. The chain carries TRBV4-3 and TRBJ2-7; TRBD2 aligns across 14 bases. This CDR3 comprises 15 residues. Trimming took 3 bases from V and 7 from J; bases not matched to a gene: 5. Germline V lookup: CDR1 LGHNA, CDR2 YSLEER.